These 26 T cell receptor beta chains originate from one sample sequenced in a study of beta chain features in type 1 diabetes. Investigators reverse transcribed all isolated RNA, so they sequenced expressed TCRB transcripts. Clones were sequenced by immunoSEQ multiplex PCR, and TCRdb holds only the in-frame ones, with some missing. The sample contains more than 130,000 clones, 6.9% of which appear only once. Sequencing was carried out using central memory CD4+ T cells from blood. The receptors originated from a woman aged 25 to 39 in good health.

This clone was counted ten times or more. This chain joins TRBV19 and TRBJ2-5; D possibly corresponds to TRBD1 (5 bases). V lost 3 bases and J lost 2, with 7 bases in between. The CDR3 covers 13 residues. Germline V gene data show CDR1 as LNHDA and CDR2 as SQIVND (reference sequence). The CDR3 sequence: CASSMQGQETQYF. CDR3 DNA sequence: TGTGCCAGTAGTATGCAGGGTCAAGAGACCCAGTACTTC.

This clone turned up a few times. The rearrangement uses TRBV2 and TRBJ2-1; 9 bases are shared with TRBD2. This CDR3 has 16 residues. Losses at the gene ends were 8 bases for V and 0 bases for J; bases not matched to a gene: 8. Germline lookup yields CDR1 SNHLY and CDR2 FYNNEI. The CDR3 DNA follows: TGTGCCAGCCGTCAACGTAGCGGGAGCTCCTACAATGAGCAGTTCTTC. Protein product: CASRQRSGSSYNEQFF.

This clone has ten or more counts. The chain recombines TRBV14 with TRBJ2-7; 9 bases are shared with TRBD2. Germline V gene lookup returns CDR1 SGHDN and CDR2 FVKESK. This CDR3 region has 13 residues. J was trimmed by 2 bases and V by 10 bases; bases with no gene match: 6. The CDR3 here is CATGIAGAYEQYF. The CDR3 coding sequence is TGTGCCACCGGGATAGCGGGAGCCTACGAGCAGTACTTC. Full variable domain (rest looked up from reference TRBV14 and TRBJ2-7): EAGVTQFPSHSVIEKGQTVTLRCDPISGHDNLYWYRRVMGKEIKFLLHFVKESKQDESGMPNNRFLAERTGGTYSTLKVQPAELEDSGVYFCATGIAGAYEQYFGPGTRLTVT.

This clone was recorded a few times. The genes are TRBV28 and TRBJ1-2, with D possibly matching TRBD1 (6 bases). The CDR3 has 14 amino acids. Trimming took 10 bases from V and 8 from J, leaving 23 bases between them. Germline CDR1 reads MDHEN; CDR2 reads SYDVKM. The CDR3 coding sequence is TGTGCCACACTCACTAATTCAGGGGCTCACGGCTACACCTTC. It translates to CATLTNSGAHGYTF.

CDR3 nucleotides: TGTGCCAGTAGTATGCAACTGAGGGAATACAATGAGCAGTTCTTC. Its protein product is CASSMQLREYNEQFF. The chain links TRBV19 to TRBJ2-1, with D possibly matching TRBD2 (5 bases). Germline CDR1 reads LNHDA; CDR2 reads SQIVND (reference sequence). Trimming left V 3 bases short and J 4 bases short, with 13 bases between. The CDR3 runs 15 residues.

The chain combines TRBV19 with TRBJ2-7; 8 bases map to TRBD1. In germline, CDR1 is LNHDA, CDR2 SQIVND (reference sequence). The CDR3 has 14 residues. V trimming: 8 bases; J trimming: 0 bases; junction bases outside the gene matches: 6. For the CDR3, the DNA is TGTGCCAGTTCATCCGGGACAGGCTCCTACGAGCAGTACTTC. It yields the protein CASSSGTGSYEQYF.

This rearrangement joins TRBV30 to TRBJ1-4, with D possibly matching TRBD1 (5 bases). With 5 bases removed from V and 4 bases from J, the gap between germline ends came to 14 bases. The CDR3 has 14 amino acids. The germline CDR1 and CDR2 sequences are GTSNPN and SVGIG (reference sequence). The CDR3 here is CAWDGGALNEKLFF. DNA for the CDR3: TGTGCCTGGGATGGTGGGGCTCTTAATGAAAAACTGTTTTTT.

This clone was seen a handful of times. The chain is built from TRBV7-8 and TRBJ2-5; D is undetermined. CDR3 length: 15 amino acids. Germline V gene sequence: CDR1 SGHVS, CDR2 FQNEAQ. The V end was cut by 5 bases, the J end by 4 bases, with 17 bases between. CDR3 residues: CASSQTRVGAETQYF. The CDR3 DNA sequence: TGTGCCAGCAGCCAAACACGGGTCGGCGCAGAGACCCAGTACTTC.

This clone was observed a few times. The chain recombines TRBV6-5 with TRBJ2-1; the match to TRBD2 covers 9 bases. CDR1 is MNHEY and CDR2 is SVGAGI in the germline V gene. This CDR3 has 15 amino acids. J gave up 7 bases and V 3 bases, and 7 bases lay outside the gene matches. The CDR3 loop reads CASSYAGGPPNEQFF. The CDR3 coding sequence is TGTGCCAGCAGTTATGCGGGAGGGCCCCCAAATGAGCAGTTCTTC.

The V call is TRBV5-1, the J call TRBJ1-5; D not certain. Germline V gene data show CDR1 as SGHRS and CDR2 as YFSETQ. Trimming removed 1 base from V and 4 bases from J, with 12 bases in between. The CDR3 is made up of 15 amino acids. The DNA of the CDR3 is TGCGCCAGCAGCTTGAGCGCGGCACCGAATCAGCCCCAGCATTTT. It encodes CASSLSAAPNQPQHF. Together with reference TRBV5-1 and TRBJ1-5, the CDR3 gives the full variable domain: KAGVTQTPRYLIKTRGQQVTLSCSPISGHRSVSWYQQTPGQGLQFLFEYFSETQRNKGNFPGRFSGRQFSNSRSEMNVSTLELGDSALYLCASSLSAAPNQPQHFGDGTRLSIL.

This clone occurred a few times. The rearrangement links TRBV7-2 to TRBJ2-7; TRBD2 matches at 10 bases. Germline V gene sequence: CDR1 SGHTA, CDR2 FQGNSA. The CDR3 contains 15 residues. V dropped 5 bases and J dropped 2; count of bases not matched to a gene: 6. The CDR3 DNA follows: TGTGCCAGCAGCGCCGGGACTAGCGTAACCTACGAGCAGTACTTC. Its protein product is CASSAGTSVTYEQYF. The full variable domain, in which reference TRBV7-2 and TRBJ2-7 provide the parts outside the CDR3, is GAGVSQSPSNKVTEKGKDVELRCDPISGHTALYWYRQSLGQGLEFLIYFQGNSAPDKSGLPSDRFSAERTGGSVSTLTIQRTQQEDSAVYLCASSAGTSVTYEQYFGPGTRLTVT.

The chain recombines TRBV7-9 with TRBJ1-3, with a possible D match to TRBD1 (5 bases). This CDR3 has 16 residues. The V and J ends lost 5 bases and 2 bases respectively, with 16 bases between them. Germline V CDR1 and CDR2: SEHNR, FQNEAQ (reference sequence). Written as DNA, the CDR3 is TGTGCCAGCAGCCAAGAGACAGTGCTCCCTGGAAACACCATATATTTT. As protein: CASSQETVLPGNTIYF.

In this sample, this clone turned up a few times. The CDR3 bases are TGTGCCAGCAGCTTAGAGGCGAGGGTCCGAGGAACTGAAGCTTTCTTT. It encodes CASSLEARVRGTEAFF. This chain uses TRBV7-8 with TRBJ1-1; D is uncertain. This CDR3 comprises 16 residues. The V end lost 1 base, the J end lost 5 bases, and 17 bases lay between the germline ends. Looked up from germline, CDR1 is SGHVS and CDR2 is FQNEAQ.

This clone was observed a handful of times. This chain uses TRBV28 with TRBJ1-5; maybe TRBD1 (6 bases). With 10 bases removed from V and 5 bases from J, the gap between germline ends came to 15 bases. CDR1 MDHEN and CDR2 SYDVKM come from the germline V gene. This CDR3 contains 13 residues. CDR3 protein: CANQRQADQPQHF. Written as DNA, the CDR3 is TGTGCCAACCAGCGACAGGCGGATCAGCCCCAGCATTTT.

The sample holds a few counts of this clone. The chain has TRBV18 and TRBJ2-5, with D tentatively TRBD1 (5 bases). The CDR3 spans 13 residues. Looked up from germline, CDR1 is KGHSH and CDR2 is LQKENI. V was shortened by 6 bases and J by 5 bases, with 13 bases between the two germline ends. The CDR3 region is CASSPQGTETQYF. DNA of the CDR3: TGTGCCAGCTCGCCGCAGGGTACGGAGACCCAGTACTTC.

J is TRBJ2-1 and V is TRBV11-2, with a tentative D call TRBD2 (6 bases). Germline V gene data show CDR1 as SGHAT and CDR2 as FQNNGV. The CDR3 sequence is 13 residues long. V shed 6 bases and J shed 6 bases, with 12 bases lying between them. The CDR3 protein is CASSFGTPNEQFF. CDR3 coding DNA: TGTGCCAGCAGTTTTGGGACTCCCAATGAGCAGTTCTTC.

The chain combines TRBV5-4 with TRBJ2-7; 9 nucleotides line up with TRBD1. The V gene's germline CDR1 is SGHNT and CDR2 YYREEE (reference sequence). CDR3 length equals 14 residues. Unmatched junction bases numbered 6, after V lost 5 bases and J lost 3 bases. Here the CDR3 reads CASRQDRGSYEQYF. The CDR3 DNA is TGTGCCAGCAGACAGGACAGGGGCAGCTACGAGCAGTACTTC.

This clone was found a few times. This chain links TRBV5-4 with TRBJ2-5; possible D gene TRBD2, 7 bases. V was pared by 3 bases and J by 1 base, with 13 bases between. Germline loops: CDR1 SGHNT, CDR2 YYREEE (reference sequence). CDR3 length: 15 amino acids. CDR3 nucleotides: TGTGCCAGCAGCTCCCCCGGGGGGCTCCAAGAGACCCAGTACTTC. Its translation: CASSSPGGLQETQYF.

V usage is TRBV7-8 and J usage is TRBJ2-7; 7 bases align to TRBD1. V lost 5 bases to trimming and J lost 3 bases; unmatched junction nucleotides: 10. The CDR3 runs to 15 residues. Germline CDR1 reads SGHVS; CDR2 reads FQNEAQ. For the CDR3, the DNA is TGTGCCAGCAGCCTAACCGGACAGGCTAACTACGAGCAGTACTTC. This sequence encodes CASSLTGQANYEQYF.

This clone showed up just a few times. The J gene is TRBJ2-1, the V gene TRBV19, with 9 bases identical to TRBD1. The germline gives CDR1 LNHDA, CDR2 SQIVND (reference sequence). The CDR3 is 17 amino acids. V shed 2 bases and J 3 bases; nucleotides not matched to a gene: 8. The DNA of the CDR3 is TGTGCCAGTAGTATAAGATATCGGGACAGGGTCTACAATGAGCAGTTCTTC. Translated: CASSIRYRDRVYNEQFF.

This clone was counted between two and nine times. This chain joins TRBV11-2 and TRBJ2-4, with 9 bases identical to TRBD1. The CDR3 contains 13 residues. The germline V gene has CDR1 SGHAT and CDR2 FQNNGV. V lost 5 bases, J lost 8 bases, and 4 bases stayed unmatched. This CDR3 is CASSPGTGYIQYF. The CDR3 DNA reads TGTGCCAGCAGCCCCGGGACAGGGTACATTCAGTACTTC.

In this sample, this clone turned up a few times. This sequence joins TRBV7-9 and TRBJ2-2; the match to TRBD1 covers 8 bases. Germline V gene lookup returns CDR1 SEHNR and CDR2 FQNEAQ (reference sequence). The CDR3 spans 19 residues. V gave up 7 bases and J gave up 5 bases; unmatched junction bases: 21. The CDR3 bases are TGTGCCAGCAAATACTCGAATACGTGGACAGGGAAGGGGACCGGGGAGCTGTTTTTT. This encodes CASKYSNTWTGKGTGELFF. Full variable domain (remainder filled in from reference TRBV7-9 and TRBJ2-2): DTGVSQNPRHKITKRGQNVTFRCDPISEHNRLYWYRQTLGQGPEFLTYFQNEAQLEKSRLLSDRFSAERPKGSFSTLEIQRTEQGDSAMYLCASKYSNTWTGKGTGELFFGEGSRLTVL.

Only a few counts were recorded for this clone. The chain couples TRBV6-1 to TRBJ2-1; no clear D gene. The CDR3 length is 11 residues. V was cut by 4 bases and J by 7 bases, with 5 bases left in between. Germline V CDR1 and CDR2: MNHNS, SASEGT. The CDR3 reads CASSAENEQFF. For the CDR3, the DNA is TGTGCCAGCAGTGCGGAGAATGAGCAGTTCTTC.

This clone was counted only a few times. This rearrangement joins TRBV2 to TRBJ2-1, with 13 positions matching TRBD2. Trimming cost V 6 bases and J 7 bases; bases outside gene matches: 6. The CDR3 consists of 15 residues. The germline V gene has CDR1 SNHLY and CDR2 FYNNEI. CDR3 region: CASRLGLAGRNEQFF. As DNA, the CDR3 is TGTGCCAGCAGATTGGGACTAGCGGGACGGAATGAGCAGTTCTTC.

This clone has a count of ten or more. The chain carries TRBV15 and TRBJ1-1; D unclear. V gave up 5 bases and J gave up 3 bases, with 13 bases separating them. The CDR3 covers 14 residues. Germline V lookup: CDR1 LNHNV, CDR2 YYDKDF (reference sequence). CDR3 sequence reads: CATSDPGSDTEAFF. The DNA for the CDR3 is TGTGCCACCAGCGATCCCGGGAGCGACACTGAAGCTTTCTTT.

The chain recombines TRBV29-1 with TRBJ2-7, with TRBD2 matching over 14 bases. This CDR3 region has 17 residues. The V and J ends lost 5 bases and 2 bases, in that order; junction bases with no gene match: 11. Germline V gene data show CDR1 as SQVTM and CDR2 as ANQGSEA. The CDR3 DNA follows: TGCAGCGTTTCCGGGACTAGCGGGAGTGGGGCAACCTACGAGCAGTACTTC. It yields the protein CSVSGTSGSGATYEQYF.